These 23 T cell receptor beta chains originate from one sample sequenced in a study of blood T cell repertoires in COVID-19. Here immunoSEQ multiplex PCR was the method, and the copy in TCRdb shows in-frame clones only, minus some. This table has about 240,000 clones, nearly 85% appearing once. Sequencing was carried out using peripheral blood. The origin of the receptors is a human donor in a cohort sampled during active COVID-19.

This chain connects TRBV2 to TRBJ2-3; D gene uncertain. CDR1 is SNHLY, CDR2 FYNNEI, per germline. V was shortened by 5 bases and J by 7 bases, with 10 bases between the two germline ends. The length of the CDR3 is 12 residues. Written as DNA, the CDR3 is TGTGCCAGCAGTTATCGAACAAATACGCAGTATTTT. Translated, it gives CASSYRTNTQYF.

This clone was seen a single time. J is TRBJ2-1 and V is TRBV16, with 9 bases that match TRBD1. Germline lookup yields CDR1 KGHSY and CDR2 FQNENV. This CDR3 spans 13 amino acids. After removal of 5 bases from V and 9 bases from J, the junction contained 5 bases not matched to a gene. The chain's CDR3 is CASSSTGGVEQFF. The CDR3 DNA sequence: TGTGCCAGCAGCAGCACAGGGGGCGTTGAGCAGTTCTTC.

This rearrangement joins TRBV6-1 to TRBJ1-5; D perhaps matches TRBD1 (5 bases). The V and J ends lost 1 base and 0 bases respectively, with 19 bases between them. CDR1 is MNHNS, CDR2 SASEGT, per germline. The CDR3 consists of 19 residues. The DNA of the CDR3 is TGTGCCAGCAGTGAAGATGTGTTCGGGGGGGGGTTTAGCAATCAGCCCCAGCATTTT. Protein: CASSEDVFGGGFSNQPQHF.

This chain uses TRBV28 with TRBJ1-2, with 9 bases lining up with TRBD1. Unmatched junction bases numbered 6, after V lost 7 bases and J lost 0 bases. Germline-derived CDR1 and CDR2 are MDHEN and SYDVKM. There are 15 residues in the CDR3. For the CDR3, the DNA is TGTGCCAGCAAGGACAGGGGTATTACTAACTATGGCTACACCTTC. Its translation: CASKDRGITNYGYTF.

This clone was seen repeatedly, ten times or more. This sequence joins TRBV12-3 or TRBV12-4 and TRBJ1-1; 7 bases agree with TRBD1. CDR3 size: 13 residues. With 5 bases clipped from V and 7 bases from J, the junction kept 7 bases outside the gene matches. The CDR3 sequence is CASSLYYRGEAFF. DNA of the CDR3: TGTGCCAGCAGTCTCTATTACAGGGGTGAAGCTTTCTTT.

This clone was recorded many times. The V and J genes are TRBV5-1 and TRBJ2-2; D is perhaps TRBD2 (5 bases). V lost 6 bases and J 5 bases, leaving 8 bases between the germline ends. This CDR3 is built from 12 residues. Germline V CDR1 and CDR2: SGHRS, YFSETQ. The CDR3 spells CASKAETGELFF. The CDR3 DNA reads TGCGCCAGCAAAGCGGAGACCGGGGAGCTGTTTTTT.

In its sample, this clone was seen a few times. The rearrangement links TRBV4-1 to TRBJ2-1, with a tentative D call TRBD2 (6 bases). V dropped 4 bases and J dropped 4 bases, with 14 bases sitting between them. This CDR3 has 15 residues. Germline CDR1 MGHRA, CDR2 YSYEKL. CDR3 sequence (DNA): TGCGCCAGCAGCCCCGTCCGTGGGGGGTACAATGAGCAGTTCTTC. Amino acids: CASSPVRGGYNEQFF.

V gene TRBV28 combines with J gene TRBJ2-7, with 10 positions matching TRBD1. The CDR3 consists of 16 residues. The germline gives CDR1 MDHEN, CDR2 SYDVKM. V lost 5 bases and J lost 1; bases outside the gene matches: 8. CDR3 amino acids: CASSLPGQGPSYEQYF. CDR3 DNA sequence: TGTGCCAGCAGTCTACCGGGACAGGGGCCTTCCTACGAGCAGTACTTC.

The chain has TRBV20-1 and TRBJ2-6; D gene uncertain. Germline CDR1 is DFQATT and CDR2 is SNEGSKA (reference sequence). There are 16 residues in the CDR3. V shed 3 bases and J shed 0 bases, with 12 bases lying between them. The CDR3 nucleotides read TGCAGTGCTAGTCGCGGCGGAACCTCTGGGGCCAACGTCCTGACTTTC. Its translation is CSASRGGTSGANVLTF.

The gene calls are TRBV25-1 and TRBJ2-1; no clear D gene. The CDR3 consists of 11 residues. Trimming took 7 bases from V and 7 from J, leaving 8 bases between them. Germline lookup yields CDR1 MGHDK and CDR2 SYGVNS. The CDR3 nucleotides read TGTGCCAGCATAAATAGTAATGAGCAGTTCTTC. Amino acids: CASINSNEQFF.

V usage is TRBV7-9 and J usage is TRBJ2-6, with unresolved D. Germline V gives CDR1 SEHNR, CDR2 FQNEAQ (reference sequence). This CDR3 region has 17 residues. The V end was cut by 5 bases, the J end by 0 bases, with 14 bases between. The CDR3 DNA is TGTGCCAGCAGCCTCGACACAGAAGTCTCTGGGGCCAACGTCCTGACTTTC. Protein product: CASSLDTEVSGANVLTF.

The CDR3 is CASSPQAGGSGGELFF. The CDR3 nucleotides are TGTGCCAGCAGCCCCCAGGCGGGAGGATCGGGAGGGGAGCTGTTTTTT. The rearrangement uses TRBV13 and TRBJ2-2; 8 bases are a match to TRBD2. The germline V gene encodes CDR1 PRHDT and CDR2 FYEKMQ (reference sequence). CDR3 length: 16 residues. With 5 bases clipped from V and 8 bases from J, the junction kept 13 bases outside the gene matches.

The chain links TRBV6-5 to TRBJ1-4, with 7 bases that match TRBD1. The CDR3 runs 16 residues. CDR1 is MNHEY and CDR2 is SVGAGI in the germline V gene. J was trimmed by 6 bases and V by 4 bases; bases with no gene match: 11. In nucleotides, the CDR3 is TGTGCCAGCAGTTCCCTCCAGGGGGTGGGAGATGAAAAACTGTTTTTT. This translates into CASSSLQGVGDEKLFF.

This clone was picked up many times. J is TRBJ2-1 and V is TRBV4-1; TRBD2 matches 7 bases. CDR1 and CDR2 (germline): MGHRA, YSYEKL. The junction had 4 bases not matched to a gene; V was cut back by 1 base and J by 1 base. The CDR3 contains 16 residues. The CDR3 sequence: CASSQGSSGSYNEQFF. CDR3 DNA: TGCGCCAGCAGCCAAGGATCTAGCGGATCCTACAATGAGCAGTTCTTC.

This clone was found once. The rearrangement links TRBV7-6 to TRBJ2-1; 9 positions match TRBD2. Trimming at V came to 5 bases and at J to 4 bases, leaving 9 bases not matched to a gene. The CDR3 runs to 16 residues. In germline, CDR1 is SGHVS, CDR2 FNYEAQ. CDR3 sequence: CASSTRSGGLYNEQFF. As DNA, the CDR3 is TGTGCCAGCAGCACCCGGAGCGGGGGGCTTTACAATGAGCAGTTCTTC.

The chain employs TRBV9 and TRBJ2-5; 8 bases match TRBD1. This CDR3 comprises 14 residues. Germline assignment: CDR1 SGDLS and CDR2 YYNGEE. V was clipped by 2 bases and J by 5 bases; unmatched bases: 5. The CDR3, as DNA: TGTGCCAGCAGCGTCCAGGGGGCTGCTGAGACCCAGTACTTC. The encoded protein is CASSVQGAAETQYF.

The CDR3 nucleotides read TGTGCCAGCAGCTCGGACACTTATCCCTACGAGCAGTACTTC. It codes for CASSSDTYPYEQYF. V gene TRBV7-9 combines with J gene TRBJ2-7; D may be TRBD1 (5 bases). The CDR3 has 14 amino acids. CDR1 is SEHNR, CDR2 FQNEAQ, per germline (reference sequence). V lost 4 bases and J lost 2, with 12 bases in between.

There are a few counts of this clone. The chain combines TRBV19 with TRBJ1-1, with TRBD1 matching 9 bases. The germline V gene has CDR1 LNHDA and CDR2 SQIVND (reference sequence). There are 18 residues in the CDR3. Losses at the gene ends were 7 bases for V and 1 base for J; bases not matched to a gene: 16. The CDR3: CASNGGKTRTGENTEAFF. The CDR3 DNA reads as TGTGCCAGTAACGGAGGAAAAACTCGGACAGGGGAGAACACTGAAGCTTTCTTT. The full variable domain, with the rest looked up from reference TRBV19 and TRBJ1-1, is DGGITQSPKYLFRKEGQNVTLSCEQNLNHDAMYWYRQDPGQGLRLIYYSQIVNDFQKGDIAEGYSVSREKKESFPLTVTSAQKNPTAFYLCASNGGKTRTGENTEAFFGQGTRLTVV.

The V and J genes are TRBV7-9 and TRBJ2-7, with D tentatively TRBD2 (6 bases). Trimming stripped 6 bases from V and 2 bases from J, with 23 bases between. This CDR3 is built from 17 residues. Per germline, CDR1 SEHNR and CDR2 FQNEAQ (reference sequence). The CDR3 spells CASSPVGGSPRTYEQYF. Here the CDR3 DNA reads TGTGCCAGCAGTCCAGTGGGGGGTTCTCCCCGGACCTACGAGCAGTACTTC.

The chain carries TRBV5-1 and TRBJ2-1; a possible D gene is TRBD2 (6 bases). V was clipped by 1 base and J by 4 bases, with 15 bases between them. The germline V gene has CDR1 SGHRS and CDR2 YFSETQ. The CDR3 loop spans 16 amino acids. CDR3 in DNA: TGCGCCAGCAGCTTGACTAGCCCTTTTACTTACAATGAGCAGTTCTTC. Amino acid sequence: CASSLTSPFTYNEQFF.

The CDR3 region is CASSFQGRSEKLFF. The CDR3, as DNA: TGTGCCAGCAGCTTCCAGGGTAGGAGTGAAAAACTGTTTTTT. V is TRBV5-4 and J is TRBJ1-4; possible D gene TRBD1, 5 bases. Germline V gene data show CDR1 as SGHNT and CDR2 as YYREEE (reference sequence). The CDR3 sequence is 14 residues long. V was shortened by 2 bases and J by 7 bases, with 12 bases between the two germline ends. Based on the CDR3 plus reference TRBV5-4 and TRBJ1-4, the full variable domain is ETGVTQSPTHLIKTRGQQVTLRCSSQSGHNTVSWYQQALGQGPQFIFQYYREEENGRGNFPPRFSGLQFPNYSSELNVNALELDDSALYLCASSFQGRSEKLFFGSGTQLSVL.

The V call is TRBV18, the J call TRBJ2-5; 11 bases line up with TRBD1. The CDR3 length is 15 residues. Germline CDR1 is KGHSH and CDR2 is LQKENI. Trimming took 3 bases from V and 5 from J; bases not matched to a gene: 5. CDR3 protein: CASSPPDRGRETQYF. In DNA form, the CDR3 reads TGTGCCAGCTCACCTCCGGACAGGGGGCGTGAGACCCAGTACTTC.

The CDR3 reads CASSEALSNTGELFF. The DNA for the CDR3 is TGCGCCAGCAGTGAAGCTTTGTCGAACACCGGGGAGCTGTTTTTT. This sequence joins TRBV10-2 and TRBJ2-2; D is uncertain. This CDR3 contains 15 residues. Germline V gives CDR1 WSHSY, CDR2 SAAADI. V lost 3 bases and J lost 0, with 8 bases in between.